The rows below give T cell receptor beta chains drawn from one sample of a study of T cell responses to AZD1222 COVID-19 vaccine. Assay: immunoSEQ multiplex PCR; the TCRdb copy retains only in-frame clones and omits some. The sample lists around 210,000 clones, approximately 94% occurring once. This specimen was peripheral blood, taken 28 days after the second dose of the MenACWY control vaccine. Receptors were obtained from an adult who received the MenACWY meningococcal vaccine as a control. CDR3s leave out the opening cysteine and the closing phenylalanine or tryptophan.

v_call: TRBV5-1; j_call: TRBJ2-1; cdr3_aa: ASSSRGAGTVSNEQF
v_call: TRBV27; j_call: TRBJ2-5; cdr3_aa: ASSPLAEIQETQY
v_call: TRBV11-2; j_call: TRBJ1-1; cdr3_aa: ASSPRMGNTEAF
v_call: TRBV30; j_call: TRBJ2-1; cdr3_aa: AWSAKSGVLPHEQF
v_call: TRBV28; j_call: TRBJ1-1; cdr3_aa: ATGLRGRNRGNTEAF
v_call: TRBV27; j_call: TRBJ2-1; cdr3_aa: ASSLVPGYSNEQF
v_call: TRBV5-1; j_call: TRBJ2-7; cdr3_aa: ASSPGALNYEQY
v_call: TRBV7-6; j_call: TRBJ2-5; cdr3_aa: ASSLLPVTGQETQY
v_call: TRBV19; j_call: TRBJ2-4; cdr3_aa: ASSKQGSAKNIQY
v_call: TRBV6-6; j_call: TRBJ2-2; cdr3_aa: ASRDSGGRTGELF
v_call: TRBV28; j_call: TRBJ2-1; cdr3_aa: ASRVGGADYNEQF
v_call: TRBV6-5; j_call: TRBJ2-3; cdr3_aa: ASSSTSTDTQY
v_call: TRBV28; j_call: TRBJ1-5; cdr3_aa: ASSLSQPQH
v_call: TRBV13; j_call: TRBJ2-7; cdr3_aa: ASSLPGGGYEQY